Given below is one TCR beta chain in context. Its antigen is as yet unknown. Some 93,000 TCR templates per sample were sequenced. Only in-frame clones appear in the TCRdb table, and some are missing; sequencing was by immunoSEQ multiplex PCR. The sample consists of tens of thousands of clones, roughly nine tenths of them appearing once. The source of the sample is a study of siplizumab effects on memory and regulatory T cells. Overall study findings and caveats: In unstimulated cells, naive T cells appeared more diverse than memory T cells and seemed major alloresponse contributors. Phenotypic classification as naive or memory proved unattainable for roughly 75-96% of proliferating CD4+ or CD8+ clones. Fewer alloreactive sequences mapped to unstimulated CD4+ memory cells under siplizumab.

J lost 2 bases, V lost 3 bases, and 7 bases had no gene match. The CDR3 sequence is 16 residues long. CDR1 and CDR2 from the germline V gene are LGHNA and YNFKEQ. The specimen sequenced was CD8+ T cells sorted from blood. The J gene is TRBJ2-7, the V gene TRBV4-2; 10 nucleotides line up with TRBD1. This clonotype was obtained from a human donor in good health. This chain's CDR3 is CASSQAGTGVAYEQYF. The CDR3 coding sequence is TGTGCCAGCAGCCAGGCCGGGACAGGGGTTGCCTACGAGCAGTACTTC.